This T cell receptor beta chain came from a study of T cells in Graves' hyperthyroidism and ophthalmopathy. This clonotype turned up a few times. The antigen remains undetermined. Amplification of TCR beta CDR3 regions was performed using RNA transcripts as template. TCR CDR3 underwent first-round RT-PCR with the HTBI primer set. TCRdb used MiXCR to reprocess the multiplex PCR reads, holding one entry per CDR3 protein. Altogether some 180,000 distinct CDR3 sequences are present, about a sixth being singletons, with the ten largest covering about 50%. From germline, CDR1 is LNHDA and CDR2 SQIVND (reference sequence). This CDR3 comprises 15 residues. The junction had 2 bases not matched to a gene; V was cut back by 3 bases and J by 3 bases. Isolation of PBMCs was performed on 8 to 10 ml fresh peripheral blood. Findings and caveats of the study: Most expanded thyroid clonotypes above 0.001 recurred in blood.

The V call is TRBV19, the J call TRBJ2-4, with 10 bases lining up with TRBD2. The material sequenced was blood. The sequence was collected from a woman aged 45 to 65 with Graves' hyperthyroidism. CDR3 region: CASSIRLAGKNIQYF. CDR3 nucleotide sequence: TGTGCCAGTAGTATCAGACTAGCGGGCAAAAACATTCAGTACTTC. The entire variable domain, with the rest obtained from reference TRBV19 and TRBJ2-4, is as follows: DGGITQSPKYLFRKEGQNVTLSCEQNLNHDAMYWYRQDPGQGLRLIYYSQIVNDFQKGDIAEGYSVSREKKESFPLTVTSAQKNPTAFYLCASSIRLAGKNIQYFGAGTRLSVL.